The T cell receptor (beta chain) under discussion was sequenced for a study of CD8 T cells in Susac syndrome. The CDR3 runs 13 residues. The ends lost 5 bases at V and 4 bases at J; junction bases unmatched: 1. Germline CDR1 and CDR2: KGHSH and LQKENI. Reverse transcription of about 0.5 to 1 ug RNA used random hexamers. Amplification of TCR beta CDR3 spanned 54 Vbeta and 13 Jbeta via immunoSEQ multiplex PCR. Each CDR3 protein is one row after TCRdb ran MiXCR on the immunoSEQ multiplex PCR reads. This table has about 160,000 distinct CDR3 sequences, roughly 94% appearing once. Sequenced: CD4+ T cells from PBMCs. V usage is TRBV18 and J usage is TRBJ2-3; 9 bases are shared with TRBD1. The clonotype comes from a human donor with multiple sclerosis. CDR3 nucleotides: TGTGCCAGCTCAGGGACAGGGCCAGATACGCAGTATTTT. This encodes CASSGTGPDTQYF. The full variable domain, completed using reference TRBV18 and TRBJ2-3, is NAGVMQNPRHLVRRRGQEARLRCSPMKGHSHVYWYRQLPEEGLKFMVYLQKENIIDESGMPKERFSAEFPKEGPSILRIQQVVRGDSAAYFCASSGTGPDTQYFGPGTRLTVL.